This T cell receptor beta chain derives from a study of control samples from healthy donors and cancer patients. Profiled with immunoSEQ multiplex PCR; TCRdb holds only in-frame clones, not every one. The table records fewer than 200,000 clones, roughly 91% of them present only once. V dropped 5 bases and J dropped 4; count of bases not matched to a gene: 11. The CDR3 runs 16 residues. Germline V gene data show CDR1 as MNHEY and CDR2 as SMNVEV (reference sequence). The chain couples TRBV27 to TRBJ2-1; 7 positions agree with TRBD2. The source of this sequence is a young man in good health. Sequencing was carried out using blood. CDR3 protein: CASSTRALGGYNEQFF. For the CDR3, the DNA is TGTGCCAGCAGTACCCGGGCCCTCGGGGGGTACAATGAGCAGTTCTTC.